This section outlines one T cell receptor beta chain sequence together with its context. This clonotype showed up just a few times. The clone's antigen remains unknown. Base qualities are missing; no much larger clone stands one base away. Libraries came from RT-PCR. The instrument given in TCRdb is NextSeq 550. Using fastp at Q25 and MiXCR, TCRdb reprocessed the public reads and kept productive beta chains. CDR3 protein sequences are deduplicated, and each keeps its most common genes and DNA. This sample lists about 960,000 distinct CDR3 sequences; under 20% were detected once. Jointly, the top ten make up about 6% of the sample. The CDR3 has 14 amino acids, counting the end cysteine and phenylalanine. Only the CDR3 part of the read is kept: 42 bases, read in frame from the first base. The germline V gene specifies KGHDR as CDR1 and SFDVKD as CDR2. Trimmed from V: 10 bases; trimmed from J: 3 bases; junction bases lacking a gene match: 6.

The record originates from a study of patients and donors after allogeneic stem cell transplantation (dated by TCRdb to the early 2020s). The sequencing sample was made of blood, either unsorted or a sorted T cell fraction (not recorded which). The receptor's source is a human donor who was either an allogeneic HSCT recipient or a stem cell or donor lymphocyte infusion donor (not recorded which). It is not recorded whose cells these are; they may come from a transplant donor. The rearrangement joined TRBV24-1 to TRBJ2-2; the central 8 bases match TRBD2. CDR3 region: CATQGLGDTGELFF. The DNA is TGTGCCACACAGGGACTAGGGGACACCGGGGAGCTGTTTTTT.